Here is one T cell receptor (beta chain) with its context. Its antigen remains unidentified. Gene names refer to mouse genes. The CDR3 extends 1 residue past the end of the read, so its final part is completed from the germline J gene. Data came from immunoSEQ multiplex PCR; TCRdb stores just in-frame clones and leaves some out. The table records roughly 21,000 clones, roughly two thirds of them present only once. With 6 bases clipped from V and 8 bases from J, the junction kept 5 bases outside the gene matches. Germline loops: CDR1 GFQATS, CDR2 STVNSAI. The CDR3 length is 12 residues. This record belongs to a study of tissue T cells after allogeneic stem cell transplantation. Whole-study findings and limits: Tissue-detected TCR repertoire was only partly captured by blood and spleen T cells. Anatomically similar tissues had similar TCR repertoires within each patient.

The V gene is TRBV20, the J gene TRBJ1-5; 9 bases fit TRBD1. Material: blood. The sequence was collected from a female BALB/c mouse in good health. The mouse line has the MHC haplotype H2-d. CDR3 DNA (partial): TGTGGTGCCTACAGGGGGCACGAGGCTCCGCTT. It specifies CGAYRGHEAPL. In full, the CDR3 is CGAYRGHEAPLF.